Listed below are T cell receptor beta chains from one sample, sequenced in a study of CD8 T cells in Susac syndrome. TCRdb reprocessed the immunoSEQ multiplex PCR reads via MiXCR and lists one record per CDR3 protein. The sample has 150,000 to 200,000 distinct CDR3 sequences, approximately 93% seen once. The sequencing sample was made of CD4+ T cells from PBMCs. The receptors derive from a human donor in good health. Each CDR3 is given with its conserved first and last residue. D genes are given only for firm matches. Rows may omit the clone size; those that give it use once, few, many or a size class.

>-|TRBD1|TRBJ2-7|TRBV20-1
TGCAGTGCGACCGGGACAGGGGTATACGAGCAGTACTTC
CSATGTGVYEQYF
>once|-|TRBJ1-1|TRBV12-3/TRBV12-4
TGTGCCAGCAGTCACCACTTGGCCTTTCGGACTGAAGCTTTCTTT
CASSHHLAFRTEAFF
>-|-|TRBJ2-6|TRBV20-1
TGCAGTGCCCTCTGGGGGGCCAACGTCCTGACTTTC
CSALWGANVLTF
>-|TRBD1|TRBJ1-4|TRBV2
TGTGCCACCAACCGGGACAGGGGGCGAGAAAAACTGTTTTTT
CATNRDRGREKLFF
>-|TRBD1|TRBJ1-1|TRBV20-1
TGCAGTGCTAGAACAGGACAGGGGGGCGTGAACACTGAAGCTTTCTTT
CSARTGQGGVNTEAFF
>-|-|TRBJ2-1|TRBV25-1
TGTGCCAGCAGTGACCTGAGGGGCAGCTCTCAGGAGCAGTTCTTC
CASSDLRGSSQEQFF
>-|-|TRBJ1-1|TRBV29-1
TGCAGCGTCGGACACACCAACACTGAAGTTTTCTTT
CSVGHTNTEVFF
>-|-|TRBJ2-5|TRBV25-1
TGTGCCAGCAGTGGACATTTTGGACGGGGGGAGACCCAGTACTTC
CASSGHFGRGETQYF
>-|-|TRBJ1-4|TRBV4-2
TGTGCCAGCAGCCGCACAAACAGGGAAGTTAATGAAAAACTGTTTTTT
CASSRTNREVNEKLFF
>-|TRBD1|TRBJ2-3|TRBV7-2
TGTGCCAGCAGCTGGGACAGGGGACCGCAGTATTTT
CASSWDRGPQYF
>-|-|TRBJ2-1|TRBV29-1
TGCAGCGTCTACGACCTGGGACGTAAAATCTGGGGCTACAATGAGCAGTTCTTC
CSVYDLGRKIWGYNEQFF
>-|-|TRBJ2-3|TRBV12-3/TRBV12-4
TGTGCCAGCAGTTTGGGCTATGGGGATACGCAGTATTTT
CASSLGYGDTQYF
>-|-|TRBJ2-5|TRBV19
TGTGCCTCTAAAGTCGGGGGAAGAGAGACCCAGTACTTC
CASKVGGRETQYF
>few|-|TRBJ1-4|TRBV5-6
TGTGCCAGCCACAGGTTGGATGAAAAACTGTTTTTT
CASHRLDEKLFF
>-|-|TRBJ1-5|TRBV2
TGTGCCAGCATCTCGGAGGGCTGGAGCAATCAGCCCCAGCATTTT
CASISEGWSNQPQHF
>-|-|TRBJ2-2|TRBV4-3
TGCGCCAGCACCCAATCCGGGGCCGCGTCCGGGGAGCTGTTTTTT
CASTQSGAASGELFF
>-|-|TRBJ2-5|TRBV7-2
TGTGCCAGCAGCTTACTAGCTAGCCCTACGGAGACCCAGTACTTC
CASSLLASPTETQYF
>-|-|TRBJ2-5|TRBV18
TGTGCCAGCTCCCTCGTTCCGGGAGCTAACCAAGAGACCCAGTACTTC
CASSLVPGANQETQYF
>-|-|TRBJ1-1|TRBV5-1
TGCGCCAGCAGCTTGACGACAGTTCGGAACACTGAAGCTTTCTTT
CASSLTTVRNTEAFF
>-|TRBD1|TRBJ1-6|TRBV27
TGTGCCAGCAGTCAATCTTCCAGGGGGGCCTATAATTCACCCCTCCACTTT
CASSQSSRGAYNSPLHF
>-|-|TRBJ1-6|TRBV9
TGTGCCAGCAGCGGAGATGGCCAGTTCGGGACACCCCTCCACTTT
CASSGDGQFGTPLHF
>-|TRBD1|TRBJ2-5|TRBV2
TGTGCCAGCTGCTCTGACAGGGGAAATCAAGAGACCCAGTACTTC
CASCSDRGNQETQYF
>-|TRBD1|TRBJ2-7|TRBV18
TGTGCCAGCTCACCAGAGGCAGGGGGCACCTACGAGCAGTACTTC
CASSPEAGGTYEQYF
>-|-|TRBJ1-5|TRBV20-1
TGCAGTGCCCCAGGACAGTTTAATCAACCCCAGCATTTT
CSAPGQFNQPQHF
>-|-|TRBJ2-5|TRBV3-1
TGTGCCAGCAGTACACGGAGAGAGACCCAGTACTTC
CASSTRRETQYF
>-|TRBD2|TRBJ2-5|TRBV29-1
TGCAGCGTTGAGTTACTAGCGGGGGGAGAGACCCAGTACTTC
CSVELLAGGETQYF
>-|-|TRBJ1-3|TRBV6-2/TRBV6-3
TGTGCCAGCAGTTACTCAGGAGGGACTGGAAACACCATATATTTT
CASSYSGGTGNTIYF
>-|-|TRBJ2-7|TRBV7-8
TGTGCCAGCAGCACCCGGGGAAGCTACGAGCAGTACTTC
CASSTRGSYEQYF
>few|-|TRBJ2-4|TRBV4-3
TGCGCCAGCAGCCGAGGGGGGGGGTTTACCATTCAGTACTTC
CASSRGGGFTIQYF
>-|-|TRBJ2-5|TRBV4-2
TGTGCCAGCAGCCCCACTGACCGGGTGGGTGCCGCGTGGGAGACCCAGTACTTC
CASSPTDRVGAAWETQYF
>-|-|TRBJ2-1|TRBV28
TGTGCCAGCAGTTTCCCCGGTGGGTACAATGAGCAGTTCTTC
CASSFPGGYNEQFF
>-|-|TRBJ1-6|TRBV7-3
TGTGCCAGCAGCTCTGGACAATTAGGTTCACCCCTCCACTTT
CASSSGQLGSPLHF
>-|-|TRBJ1-3|TRBV6-2/TRBV6-3
TGTGCCAGCAGTCCCGGGACACTTGGAAACACCATATATTTT
CASSPGTLGNTIYF
>-|TRBD2|TRBJ2-7|TRBV7-9
TGTGCCAGCAGCTTAAAGCTAGCGGGGGGGCCCCACGAGCAGTACTTC
CASSLKLAGGPHEQYF
>-|-|TRBJ2-1|TRBV10-3
TGTGCCATCAGTGAGTTAATGGAGCAGTTCTTC
CAISELMEQFF
>-|-|TRBJ1-2|TRBV20-1
TGCAGTGCTAGAGTCCCTAAACCTTATGGCTACACCTTC
CSARVPKPYGYTF
>-|-|TRBJ1-5|TRBV6-2/TRBV6-3
TGTGCCAGCAGTGGCTCCAATCAGCCCCAGCATTTT
CASSGSNQPQHF
>-|-|TRBJ2-5|TRBV12-3/TRBV12-4
TGTGCCAGCAGTTTAATTACCCCACAGGGTCTGAGAGAGACCCAGTACTTC
CASSLITPQGLRETQYF
>-|-|TRBJ2-1|TRBV28
TGTGTCAGCAGTCCCTACAGGGAGAGTGAGCAGTTCTTC
CVSSPYRESEQFF
>-|-|TRBJ2-2|TRBV2
TGTGCCAGCCCGGAGGCAGCGGGTCACCTAATCCCCGGGGAGCTGTTTTTT
CASPEAAGHLIPGELFF
>-|TRBD2|TRBJ2-3|TRBV5-1
TGCGCCAGCAGCCAAGGACTAGCGAGTCGCACAGATACGCAGTATTTT
CASSQGLASRTDTQYF
>-|-|TRBJ1-5|TRBV27
TGTGCCAGCAGTTTATCTGGGGTAAACCAGCCCCAGCATTTT
CASSLSGVNQPQHF
>-|-|TRBJ2-2|TRBV12-3/TRBV12-4
TGTGCCAGCAGTTTCTTTCGGGCGGACACCGGGGAGCTGTTTTTT
CASSFFRADTGELFF
>-|TRBD1|TRBJ1-2|TRBV29-1
TGCAGCGTTGTAGGGACAGCAACTATGGCTACACCCCCGTCCTTC
CSVVGTATMATPPSF